One and the same sample provided the 8 T cell receptor beta chains below, sequenced in a study of human T cells and chemical hapten exposure. Each CDR3 protein gets one entry after TCRdb re-called the RACE reads with MiXCR. The sample holds nearly 95,000 distinct CDR3 sequences, approximately 9.9% seen once. Time point reported: patch test 2, 6 weeks after DPC sensitization. Treatment specified: therapeutic diphenylcyclopropenone sensitization with weekly scalp DPC. Source: whole blood, taken in connection with sensitization to the hapten diphenylcyclopropenone (DPC). Every receptor here comes from a man aged 35 to 55 with alopecia areata. Some clones in this sample may be carry-over from other donors' samples.

V and J are TRBV28 and TRBJ2-5, with unresolved D. The CDR3 runs to 15 residues. Germline lookup yields CDR1 MDHEN and CDR2 SYDVKM. Deletions cut 6 bases from V and 1 base from J, with 15 bases between. The CDR3 DNA sequence: TGTGCCAGCAGCTCCCCCGGAAGGGCCCAAGAGACCCAGTACTTC. This sequence encodes CASSSPGRAQETQYF.

This clonotype was seen only a few times. The chain combines TRBV4-3 with TRBJ1-1; D is perhaps TRBD1 (6 bases). This CDR3 comprises 16 residues. From germline, CDR1 is LGHNA and CDR2 YSLEER. Trimming took 0 bases from V and 1 from J, leaving 12 bases between them. CDR3 amino acids: CASSQDPARGNTEAFF. For the CDR3, the DNA is TGCGCCAGCAGCCAAGATCCCGCCAGGGGGAACACTGAAGCTTTCTTT.

This rearrangement joins TRBV28 to TRBJ1-6; D is unclear. Germline V gene data show CDR1 as MDHEN and CDR2 as SYDVKM. Trimming took off 4 bases at V and 4 bases at J, with 8 bases between the two ends. The CDR3 runs to 14 residues. Here the CDR3 reads CASSSTPYNSPLHF. DNA of the CDR3: TGTGCCAGCAGTTCGACACCGTATAATTCACCCCTCCACTTT.

This clonotype was counted a few times. The V gene is TRBV6-6, the J gene TRBJ2-3, with TRBD2 as a possible D gene (6 bases). Germline lookup yields CDR1 MNHNY and CDR2 SVGAGI (reference sequence). The length of the CDR3 is 15 residues. V was clipped by 6 bases and J by 1 base, with 14 bases between them. The DNA for the CDR3 is TGTGCCAGCAGCGACGGAGGGGCGGGCACAGATACGCAGTATTTT. It specifies CASSDGGAGTDTQYF.

This clonotype was found once. The V gene is TRBV27, the J gene TRBJ2-7; 7 bases are shared with TRBD2. Per germline, CDR1 MNHEY and CDR2 SMNVEV (reference sequence). The CDR3 totals 15 residues. V shed 4 bases and J 2 bases; nucleotides not matched to a gene: 8. The CDR3 DNA reads as TGTGCCAGCAGTTCCCTAGCGGTCAATACCTACGAGCAGTACTTC. Translated, it gives CASSSLAVNTYEQYF.

This clonotype came up a few times. DNA for the CDR3: TGCGCCAGCAGCTTGCGGGCGGGAGGGCCGTACAATGAGCAGTTCTTC. Translation gives CASSLRAGGPYNEQFF. The chain is built from TRBV5-1 and TRBJ2-1; 9 nucleotides align to TRBD2. This CDR3 spans 16 amino acids. The germline gives CDR1 SGHRS, CDR2 YFSETQ. Trimming at V came to 1 base and at J to 4 bases, leaving 6 bases not matched to a gene.

V usage is TRBV19 and J usage is TRBJ2-4; no firm D call. The CDR3 has 16 residues. Germline CDR1 reads LNHDA; CDR2 reads SQIVND (reference sequence). The V end lost 3 bases, the J end lost 0 bases, and 12 bases lay between the germline ends. The CDR3 DNA reads as TGTGCCAGTAGTATGGGCAGATTATTAGCCAAAAACATTCAGTACTTC. Translated: CASSMGRLLAKNIQYF.

This chain links TRBV20-1 with TRBJ2-1; D is perhaps TRBD1 (6 bases). V lost 6 bases, J lost 1 base, and 16 bases lay in between. The germline V gene encodes CDR1 DFQATT and CDR2 SNEGSKA (reference sequence). This CDR3 is 15 amino acids long. CDR3 in DNA: TGCAGTGCCACAGGGAGCGGTGCGTCCTACAATGAGCAGTTCTTC. The encoded protein is CSATGSGASYNEQFF.